Listed below are T cell receptor beta chains from one sample, sequenced in a study of shared clonotypes between healthy human individuals. TCRdb keeps only in-frame clones here, not all; method: immunoSEQ multiplex PCR. The data hold 2.3 million or so clones, with roughly 93% observed a single time. Input material: naive CD4+ T cells from PBMCs. These receptors all stem from a man aged 18 to 30 in good health. Some clones in this sample may be carry-over from other donors' samples. The CDR3 runs from the conserved cysteine through the conserved F or W. D genes are given only for firm matches. Clone size, where shown, is once, few, many, or a class for clones that have expanded.

TGTGCCAGCAGCCCACAGCCGGGCGCGAATGGCGGCTACACCTTC | CASSPQPGANGGYTF | TRBJ1-2 | . | . | 15 | TRBV9
TGTGCCAGCAGCTTAGTCCCCCAGGGCAATTCACCCCTCCACTTT | CASSLVPQGNSPLHF | TRBJ1-6 | . | . | 15 | TRBV7-6
TGCGCCAGCAGCTTCTCTCTAGCGGGAGGGCTCGATGAGCAGTTCTTC | CASSFSLAGGLDEQFF | TRBJ2-1 | TRBD2 | . | 16 | TRBV5-1
TGTGCCAGCAGCCCCCCGGGCAGGGGGTACGAGCAGTACTTC | CASSPPGRGYEQYF | TRBJ2-7 | TRBD1 | once | 14 | TRBV7-9
TGTGCCAGCAGCCAAGCCGCCACAGGAGACTATGGCTACACCTTC | CASSQAATGDYGYTF | TRBJ1-2 | . | . | 15 | TRBV4-2
TGTGCCAGCAGCGGTCTAGCGGGAGGGAAGTACAATGAGCAGTTCTTC | CASSGLAGGKYNEQFF | TRBJ2-1 | TRBD2 | . | 16 | TRBV11-3
TGTGCCAGCAGCTCCCGGTTGGACAGGGGGCCCTTTCCCCGGATCGGCTACACCTTC | CASSSRLDRGPFPRIGYTF | TRBJ1-2 | TRBD1 | . | 19 | TRBV5-4
TGCGCCAGCAGCCAAGACGGGAGAGCCGGAGGAGATACGCAGTATTTT | CASSQDGRAGGDTQYF | TRBJ2-3 | . | . | 16 | TRBV4-3
TGTGCCAGCAGCAACGGGCGCAATCAGCCCCAGCATTTT | CASSNGRNQPQHF | TRBJ1-5 | . | . | 13 | TRBV5-6
TGTGCCAGCAAGGGGGATGGTGGTGAAAAACTGTTTTTT | CASKGDGGEKLFF | TRBJ1-4 | . | . | 13 | TRBV2
TGTGCCAGCAGCTTAGCTGGCAGGCAGAACACTGAAGCTTTCTTT | CASSLAGRQNTEAFF | TRBJ1-1 | . | . | 15 | TRBV7-2
TGTGCCAGCAGCGTAGGGGTACCAAGGTCTGGAAACACCATATATTTT | CASSVGVPRSGNTIYF | TRBJ1-3 | . | . | 16 | TRBV9
TGTGCCAGCATCCCCGACAGGGCCTCCTACAATGAGCAGTTCTTC | CASIPDRASYNEQFF | TRBJ2-1 | TRBD1 | . | 15 | TRBV28
TGTGCCAGTAGTACCCCCGGACAGGGGCCCGGGAGTGGCTACACCTTC | CASSTPGQGPGSGYTF | TRBJ1-2 | TRBD1 | . | 16 | TRBV19
TGTGCCAGCAGTCGAATAAGTTCTAGCGGTGTATCCGAGCAGTACTTC | CASSRISSSGVSEQYF | TRBJ2-7 | TRBD2 | . | 16 | TRBV27
TGTGCCAGCAGCCAAGATTCAGGGGCTGGAAACACCATATATTTT | CASSQDSGAGNTIYF | TRBJ1-3 | . | . | 15 | TRBV4-2
TGTGCCAGCAGTTACCCAGGGGGCAGTACCACTGAAGCTTTCTTT | CASSYPGGSTTEAFF | TRBJ1-1 | TRBD1 | . | 15 | TRBV6-6
TGCGCCAGCAGCTTGGGGACTAGCGGGAGCGCAGAGACCCAGTACTTC | CASSLGTSGSAETQYF | TRBJ2-5 | TRBD2 | . | 16 | TRBV5-1
TGTGCCAGCAGCTTAGGTAGCGGGAGTTTAGGGAATGAGCAGTTCTTC | CASSLGSGSLGNEQFF | TRBJ2-1 | TRBD2 | . | 16 | TRBV7-3
TGTGCCAGCAGCCTTAGACTAGCGGGAGGCGCAGATACGCAGTATTTT | CASSLRLAGGADTQYF | TRBJ2-3 | TRBD2 | . | 16 | TRBV5-4
TGTGCCAGCAGCTTATCGACAGGGGAGCAGTTCTTC | CASSLSTGEQFF | TRBJ2-1 | TRBD1 | . | 12 | TRBV7-3
TGTGCCAGTAGTACGGGACGGCGAAACTATGGCTACACCTTC | CASSTGRRNYGYTF | TRBJ1-2 | . | . | 14 | TRBV19
TGTGCCAGTAGTATAGGGCTAGCAGACCAAGAGACCCAGTACTTC | CASSIGLADQETQYF | TRBJ2-5 | . | . | 15 | TRBV19